These 25 T cell receptor beta chains originate from one sample sequenced in a study of cytomegalovirus exposure and HLA in healthy donors. The study ran its PCR with 60 Vbeta and 13 Jbeta primers. The protocol was immunoSEQ multiplex PCR, while the TCRdb copy is restricted to in-frame clones and leaves out a portion. Counted here are some 110,000 clones, over 75% occurring once; the ten biggest clones make up around 6.9%. The material sequenced was PBMCs. All receptors derive from a man under 40 in good health and CMV-seropositive.

J is TRBJ1-2 and V is TRBV4-1; tentative D call: TRBD1 (6 bases). The CDR3 is made up of 18 amino acids. The ends were cut back, 3 bases at V and 4 bases at J, with 24 bases in the middle. Looked up from germline, CDR1 is MGHRA and CDR2 is YSYEKL. CDR3 residues: CASSHWPRLPDSSYGYTF. CDR3 sequence (DNA): TGCGCCAGCAGCCACTGGCCCAGGCTACCGGACAGTTCCTATGGCTACACCTTC.

This rearrangement joins TRBV11-2 to TRBJ1-5, with TRBD1 as a possible D gene (6 bases). Germline values: CDR1 SGHAT, CDR2 FQNNGV. This CDR3 region has 13 residues. Trimming stripped 4 bases from V and 3 bases from J, with 7 bases between. This CDR3 is CASSWDINQPQHF. The CDR3 DNA is TGTGCCAGCAGCTGGGACATCAATCAGCCCCAGCATTTT.

The gene calls are TRBV30 and TRBJ1-2; D is ambiguous. With 3 bases removed from V and 2 bases from J, the gap between germline ends came to 13 bases. The CDR3 consists of 14 residues. CDR1 and CDR2 (germline): GTSNPN, SVGIG (reference sequence). For the CDR3, the DNA is TGTGCCTGGAGAAGTGTGAGGTGGAACTATGGCTACACCTTC. It translates to CAWRSVRWNYGYTF. Supplemented by reference TRBV30 and TRBJ1-2, the full variable domain reads SQTIHQWPATLVQPVGSPLSLECTVEGTSNPNLYWYRQAAGRGLQLLFYSVGIGQISSEVPQNLSASRPQDRQFILSSKKLLLSDSGFYLCAWRSVRWNYGYTFGSGTRLTVV.

The chain employs TRBV7-9 and TRBJ2-3; D perhaps matches TRBD1 (5 bases). Germline assignment: CDR1 SEHNR and CDR2 FQNEAQ (reference sequence). Trimming pared 3 bases from V and 2 bases from J, leaving 12 bases between. The CDR3 spans 15 residues. The CDR3 region is CASSFTRGHTDTQYF. Here the CDR3 DNA reads TGTGCCAGCAGCTTCACGAGAGGACACACAGATACGCAGTATTTT.

The gene calls are TRBV9 and TRBJ2-3, with D possibly matching TRBD2 (6 bases). The germline V and J ends were trimmed by 2 bases and 4 bases, with 11 bases remaining between them. The CDR3 runs to 14 residues. Germline-derived CDR1 and CDR2 are SGDLS and YYNGEE. The CDR3 is CASSVRRGADTQYF. The CDR3 nucleotides read TGTGCCAGCAGCGTCAGGAGGGGCGCAGATACGCAGTATTTT.

This clone was seen once. The gene calls are TRBV12-2 and TRBJ2-5; TRBD2 is taken as the D call from the table, unchecked against the DNA. TRBV12-2 is classified as a pseudogene. This CDR3 region has 16 residues. The CDR3 sequence: CASRSERGGYQETQYF. The CDR3 DNA is TGTGCAAGTCGTTCCGAGCGGGGGGGGTACCAAGAGACCCAGTACTTC.

The chain is built from TRBV7-8 and TRBJ2-5, with D unresolved. V was trimmed by 8 bases and J by 1 base, leaving 8 bases between them. The CDR3 consists of 12 residues. Per the germline V gene, CDR1 is SGHVS and CDR2 is FQNEAQ. CDR3 coding DNA: TGTGCCAGCGGGCAGATCCAAGAGACCCAGTACTTC. Translating gives CASGQIQETQYF. Full variable domain (remainder filled in from reference TRBV7-8 and TRBJ2-5): GAGVSQSPRYKVAKRGQDVALRCDPISGHVSLFWYQQALGQGPEFLTYFQNEAQLDKSGLPSDRFFAERPEGSVSTLKIQRTQQEDSAVYLCASGQIQETQYFGPGTRLLVL.

This clone was recorded once. V is TRBV7-2 and J is TRBJ1-2; tentatively, D is TRBD1 (5 bases). Trimming removed 4 bases from V and 1 base from J, with 13 bases in between. The CDR3 has 15 residues. Looked up from germline, CDR1 is SGHTA and CDR2 is FQGNSA. The DNA for the CDR3 is TGTGCCAGCAGCTATCGCGGGGGGGATAACTATGGCTACACCTTC. Amino acid sequence: CASSYRGGDNYGYTF.

J is TRBJ2-2 and V is TRBV5-4; 7 nucleotides line up with TRBD1. Germline CDR1 and CDR2: SGHNT and YYREEE (reference sequence). Losses at the gene ends were 2 bases for V and 3 bases for J; bases not matched to a gene: 1. The CDR3 covers 14 residues. CDR3 sequence: CASSFDRDTGELFF. The CDR3 nucleotides are TGTGCCAGCAGCTTTGACAGGGACACCGGGGAGCTGTTTTTT.

J is TRBJ1-5 and V is TRBV13; TRBD1 matches at 8 bases. CDR1 is PRHDT and CDR2 is FYEKMQ in the germline V gene (reference sequence). After removal of 7 bases from V and 2 bases from J, the junction contained 1 base not matched to a gene. CDR3 length: 13 amino acids. The CDR3 DNA is TGTGCCAGCACGACAGGGGGCAATCAGCCCCAGCATTTT. This codes for CASTTGGNQPQHF.

This clone was detected only once. The chain uses TRBV10-3 and TRBJ1-3, with 10 bases lining up with TRBD1. The CDR3 sequence is 18 residues long. V gave up 4 bases and J gave up 1 base; unmatched junction bases: 10. The germline V gene has CDR1 ENHRY and CDR2 SYGVKD. CDR3 sequence reads: CAISGTGGTLLSGNTIYF. CDR3 nucleotides: TGTGCCATCAGTGGGACAGGGGGGACCTTATTGTCTGGAAACACCATATATTTT.

The V call is TRBV29-1, the J call TRBJ2-7; D possibly corresponds to TRBD1 (6 bases). Germline CDR1 is SQVTM and CDR2 is ANQGSEA. This CDR3 is built from 12 residues. The ends were cut back, 4 bases at V and 3 bases at J, with 10 bases in the middle. The CDR3 region is CSVGDTDYEQYF. The CDR3, as DNA: TGCAGCGTTGGGGACACCGACTACGAGCAGTACTTC.

This clone was detected once. The chain combines TRBV4-1 with TRBJ2-7; 11 positions match TRBD2. Looked up from germline, CDR1 is MGHRA and CDR2 is YSYEKL. The CDR3 has 17 residues. Trimming cost V 0 bases and J 4 bases; bases outside gene matches: 8. CDR3: CASSQDGRLAGRYEQYF. Written as DNA, the CDR3 is TGCGCCAGCAGCCAAGATGGCAGACTAGCGGGGAGATACGAGCAGTACTTC.

This chain connects TRBV4-1 to TRBJ2-1; 9 bases fit TRBD2. The germline gives CDR1 MGHRA, CDR2 YSYEKL. The CDR3 contains 17 residues. Trimming took 0 bases from V and 2 from J; bases not matched to a gene: 5. The CDR3, as DNA: TGCGCCAGCAGCCAAGAAGGAAGCGGGGGGCCCTACAATGAGCAGTTCTTC. This gives the protein CASSQEGSGGPYNEQFF.

The rearrangement links TRBV7-8 to TRBJ1-2; D is possibly TRBD1 (5 bases). Between the trimmed V and J ends, which lost 5 bases and 8 bases, there was a span of 18 bases. Germline CDR1 SGHVS, CDR2 FQNEAQ. The CDR3 covers 14 residues. The CDR3 reads CASSRRGGAEGYTF. The CDR3 DNA is TGTGCCAGCAGCCGCCGGGGGGGAGCGGAGGGCTACACCTTC.

This chain connects TRBV6-1 to TRBJ2-5; the match to TRBD1 covers 9 bases. Germline V gene lookup returns CDR1 MNHNS and CDR2 SASEGT. The V segment lost 5 bases and the J segment 2 bases; nucleotides outside the gene matches: 6. This CDR3 is built from 15 residues. CDR3 in DNA: TGTGCCAGCAGTAGGGACAGGGCGGCTCAAGAGACCCAGTACTTC. Encoded protein: CASSRDRAAQETQYF.

A single count supports this clone. V is TRBV4-1 and J is TRBJ2-1; a possible D gene is TRBD1 (6 bases). Between the trimmed V and J ends, which lost 0 bases and 4 bases, there was a span of 13 bases. The CDR3 is 16 residues long. Germline V gene lookup returns CDR1 MGHRA and CDR2 YSYEKL. In DNA form, the CDR3 reads TGCGCCAGCAGCCAAGAAAGGACAGACGATTACAATGAGCAGTTCTTC. This sequence encodes CASSQERTDDYNEQFF.

The chain uses TRBV7-2 and TRBJ1-1; TRBD1 is a possible D gene (6 bases). This CDR3 has 13 amino acids. V lost 4 bases, J lost 1 base, and 7 bases lay in between. CDR1 and CDR2 from the germline V gene are SGHTA and FQGNSA. The CDR3 region is CASSWGQNTEAFF. CDR3 nucleotides: TGTGCCAGCAGCTGGGGACAGAACACTGAAGCTTTCTTT.

The rearrangement uses TRBV28 and TRBJ1-1; D is perhaps TRBD1 (5 bases). V was cut by 0 bases and J by 1 base, with 12 bases left in between. This CDR3 region has 16 residues. Germline lookup yields CDR1 MDHEN and CDR2 SYDVKM. CDR3 sequence reads: CASSLWGGVPNTEAFF. CDR3 bases: TGTGCCAGCAGTTTATGGGGGGGGGTCCCGAACACTGAAGCTTTCTTT. The whole variable domain, remainder taken from reference TRBV28 and TRBJ1-1, is DVKVTQSSRYLVKRTGEKVFLECVQDMDHENMFWYRQDPGLGLRLIYFSYDVKMKEKGDIPEGYSVSREKKERFSLILESASTNQTSMYLCASSLWGGVPNTEAFFGQGTRLTVV.

V is TRBV5-1 and J is TRBJ2-7; 7 bases fit TRBD1. CDR3 length: 14 amino acids. CDR1 is SGHRS, CDR2 YFSETQ, per germline. With 4 bases clipped from V and 3 bases from J, the junction kept 7 bases outside the gene matches. CDR3: CASSLRDSGYEQYF. For the CDR3, the DNA is TGCGCCAGCAGCCTCCGGGACAGCGGCTACGAGCAGTACTTC. The whole variable domain, filled in from reference TRBV5-1 and TRBJ2-7, reads KAGVTQTPRYLIKTRGQQVTLSCSPISGHRSVSWYQQTPGQGLQFLFEYFSETQRNKGNFPGRFSGRQFSNSRSEMNVSTLELGDSALYLCASSLRDSGYEQYFGPGTRLTVT.

DNA of the CDR3: TGCGCCAGCAGCCATGCTGAACAGGGGGGCGGCCCCCCCTATGGCTACACCTTC. It codes for CASSHAEQGGGPPYGYTF. The rearrangement joins TRBV4-3 to TRBJ1-2, with TRBD1 matching over 8 bases. Germline CDR1 is LGHNA and CDR2 is YSLEER. The CDR3 length is 18 residues. The junction had 16 bases not matched to a gene; V was cut back by 3 bases and J by 4 bases.

The chain links TRBV5-6 to TRBJ1-2, with a possible D match to TRBD1 (6 bases). CDR1 is SGHDT and CDR2 is YYEEEE in the germline V gene. The CDR3 has 17 amino acids. V was clipped by 0 bases and J by 8 bases, with 23 bases between them. The CDR3 sequence is CASSLAGSPRGAGGYTF. CDR3 nucleotides: TGTGCCAGCAGCTTGGCCGGGTCCCCGCGGGGGGCCGGGGGCTACACCTTC.

The gene calls are TRBV7-2 and TRBJ1-2; D call uncertain. The CDR3 length is 13 residues. Trimming stripped 1 base from V and 2 bases from J, with 5 bases between. CDR1 is SGHTA, CDR2 FQGNSA, per germline. The CDR3 region is CASSLVVNYGYTF. Written as DNA, the CDR3 is TGTGCCAGCAGCTTAGTAGTAAACTATGGCTACACCTTC.

The chain carries TRBV4-2 and TRBJ1-2; no clear D gene. Between the trimmed V and J ends, which lost 1 base and 5 bases, there was a span of 14 bases. There are 15 residues in the CDR3. Germline values: CDR1 LGHNA, CDR2 YNFKEQ. The CDR3 DNA follows: TGTGCCAGCAGCCAAGTATCCAGCCTGGAGTATGGCTACACCTTC. This gives the protein CASSQVSSLEYGYTF.

This chain uses TRBV7-2 with TRBJ2-7, with 9 bases that match TRBD1. With 3 bases clipped from V and 3 bases from J, the junction kept 3 bases outside the gene matches. Germline lookup yields CDR1 SGHTA and CDR2 FQGNSA. The CDR3 runs 14 residues. The CDR3 loop is CASSFKTGGYEQYF. The CDR3, as DNA: TGTGCCAGCAGCTTCAAGACAGGGGGCTACGAGCAGTACTTC.